A single sample is the source of the 20 T cell receptor beta chains below, sequenced in a study of CD8 T cells in ankylosing spondylitis. TCRdb itself ran the 5' RACE reads through MiXCR, one entry per CDR3 protein. The sample includes 210,000 or so distinct CDR3 sequences, around 24% of them seen just once. Sequenced sample: blood, either unsorted or a sorted T cell fraction (not recorded which). Receptors originate from a male donor with ankylosing spondylitis or in good health (not recorded which).

The count of this clonotype is one. This chain joins TRBV5-5 and TRBJ2-4; D gene uncertain. V was cut by 0 bases and J by 0 bases, with 4 bases left in between. Germline V gene sequence: CDR1 SGHKS, CDR2 YYEKEE (reference sequence). CDR3 length equals 14 residues. CDR3 amino acids: CASSLELAKNIQYF. CDR3 nucleotides: TGTGCCAGCAGCTTGGAGTTAGCCAAAAACATTCAGTACTTC.

Of note for this clonotype: This may be a read error: a much more frequent sequence differs by one nucleotide. The CDR3 protein is CAGKGPPNSYEQYF. The CDR3 region has the DNA TGTGCCGGCAAAGGACCCCCCAACTCCTACGAGCAGTACTTC. The V call is TRBV28, the J call TRBJ2-7; D gene uncertain. Germline CDR1 MDHEN, CDR2 SYDVKM. Trimming took 11 bases from V and 0 from J, leaving 17 bases between them. This CDR3 is built from 14 residues.

The chain is built from TRBV20-1 and TRBJ2-5, with 9 bases aligning to TRBD2. Trimming at V came to 2 bases and at J to 3 bases, leaving 4 bases not matched to a gene. The germline gives CDR1 DFQATT, CDR2 SNEGSKA (reference sequence). There are 14 residues in the CDR3. As DNA, the CDR3 is TGCAGTGCTAGACTAGCGGGACTGGAAGAGACCCAGTACTTC. This gives the protein CSARLAGLEETQYF.

This clonotype came up many times. V and J are TRBV12-3 or TRBV12-4 and TRBJ2-5; unclear D gene. Trimming shortened V by 6 bases and J by 8 bases, and 10 bases separated the two germline ends. The CDR3 length is 11 residues. The chain's CDR3 is CASSRTLTQYF. The CDR3 DNA reads as TGTGCCAGCAGCCGTACTTTAACCCAGTACTTC.

This clonotype was counted many times. This rearrangement joins TRBV12-3 or TRBV12-4 to TRBJ1-1; a weak D match, TRBD1 (5 bases). This CDR3 comprises 13 residues. Between the trimmed V and J ends, which lost 8 bases and 3 bases, there was a span of 13 bases. For the CDR3, the DNA is TGTGCCAGCGGAATCTCGGGACACACTGAAGCTTTCTTT. It encodes CASGISGHTEAFF.

The chain links TRBV20-1 to TRBJ2-3; 11 bases map to TRBD2. Trimming cost V 1 base and J 5 bases; bases outside gene matches: 5. Germline assignment: CDR1 DFQATT and CDR2 SNEGSKA (reference sequence). The CDR3 is 15 amino acids. The CDR3 coding sequence is TGCAGTGCTAGAGTGATAGCGGGAGGGGGAGATACGCAGTATTTT. Translating it yields CSARVIAGGGDTQYF.

The chain links TRBV6-4 to TRBJ2-1; D not resolved. The CDR3 has 13 residues. Trimming took off 4 bases at V and 6 bases at J, with 10 bases between the two ends. CDR1 is MRHNA and CDR2 is SNTAGT in the germline V gene. The CDR3 DNA follows: TGTGCCAGCAGTGTGCAGTGGGGCAATGAGCAGTTCTTC. It specifies CASSVQWGNEQFF.

This clonotype was observed at least ten times. The gene calls are TRBV4-1 and TRBJ2-5; either TRBD1 or TRBD2 may supply D (5 bases each). Germline V lookup: CDR1 MGHRA, CDR2 YSYEKL. Trimming took 3 bases from V and 5 from J, leaving 19 bases between them. CDR3 length: 16 amino acids. CDR3 in amino acids: CASSQAGTGLVETQYF. CDR3 in DNA: TGCGCCAGCAGCCAGGCCGGGACCGGACTCGTTGAGACCCAGTACTTC.

In its sample, this clonotype was seen a few times. J is TRBJ2-1 and V is TRBV5-1; D may be TRBD1 (5 bases). The CDR3 is 13 amino acids. Deletions cut 4 bases from V and 4 bases from J, with 9 bases between. From germline, CDR1 is SGHRS and CDR2 YFSETQ. This CDR3 is CASSTGQYNEQFF. CDR3 nucleotides: TGCGCCAGCAGCACAGGACAATACAATGAGCAGTTCTTC.

The genes are TRBV6-6 and TRBJ1-1; no firm D call. Deletions cut 6 bases from V and 1 base from J, with 9 bases between. Germline CDR1 MNHNY, CDR2 SVGAGI (reference sequence). The CDR3 sequence is 13 residues long. The CDR3 DNA is TGTGCCAGCAGCCCAGGTTCGAACACTGAAGCTTTCTTT. Translating it yields CASSPGSNTEAFF.

CDR3 sequence: CSVEGWNRGWNEQFF. The DNA for the CDR3 is TGCAGCGTTGAAGGATGGAACAGGGGGTGGAATGAGCAGTTCTTC. The chain uses TRBV29-1 and TRBJ2-1, with TRBD1 matching over 8 bases. Germline lookup yields CDR1 SQVTM and CDR2 ANQGSEA. The trim removed 1 base at V and 7 bases at J, leaving 9 bases unmatched. This CDR3 comprises 15 residues.

CDR3 protein: CSGSGQGGNTEAFF. DNA for the CDR3: TGCAGCGGGTCCGGACAGGGTGGTAACACTGAAGCTTTCTTT. The chain carries TRBV29-1 and TRBJ1-1; 8 bases match TRBD1. The CDR3 extends over 14 amino acids. J gave up 2 bases and V 7 bases, and 9 bases lay outside the gene matches. Germline-derived CDR1 and CDR2 are SQVTM and ANQGSEA.

This clonotype was detected many times. The CDR3 is CASSRGHQRGDTQYF. DNA for the CDR3: TGTGCCAGCAGCCGGGGCCACCAGCGGGGAGATACGCAGTATTTT. This sequence joins TRBV6-1 and TRBJ2-3; TRBD2 matches at 7 bases. The V and J ends lost 6 bases and 5 bases, in that order; junction bases with no gene match: 11. The CDR3 is 15 amino acids. Germline assignment: CDR1 MNHNS and CDR2 SASEGT.

There are many counts of this clonotype. V gene TRBV2 combines with J gene TRBJ1-5; D gene ambiguous. This CDR3 comprises 15 residues. The germline V and J ends were trimmed by 5 bases and 6 bases, with 17 bases remaining between them. CDR1 SNHLY and CDR2 FYNNEI come from the germline V gene. The CDR3 region is CASSHQDLLGQPQHF. The CDR3 coding sequence is TGTGCCAGCAGTCACCAAGACCTGCTGGGTCAGCCCCAGCATTTT.

This clonotype was seen ten or more times. V is TRBV10-3 and J is TRBJ2-2; 7 bases agree with TRBD2. Germline V gene sequence: CDR1 ENHRY, CDR2 SYGVKD. The CDR3 loop spans 12 amino acids. Trimming at V came to 8 bases and at J to 3 bases, leaving 0 bases not matched to a gene. The CDR3 coding sequence is TGTGCCATCGGGAGGGACACCGGGGAGCTGTTTTTT. Protein product: CAIGRDTGELFF.

The chain couples TRBV12-3 or TRBV12-4 to TRBJ2-7; possible D gene TRBD2, 5 bases. The CDR3 runs 15 residues. The V end was cut by 5 bases, the J end by 2 bases, with 16 bases between. The CDR3 region has the DNA TGTGCCAGCAGTAAAGGAGGCGCCACTACCTACGAGCAGTACTTC. This gives the protein CASSKGGATTYEQYF.

This clonotype was detected ten times or more. The V and J genes are TRBV4-1 and TRBJ2-1; unclear D gene. Germline assignment: CDR1 MGHRA and CDR2 YSYEKL. V was cut by 3 bases and J by 0 bases, with 12 bases left in between. The CDR3 length is 16 residues. The CDR3, as DNA: TGCGCCAGCAGCCAGCAGGACCTTATCTCCTACAATGAGCAGTTCTTC. Protein product: CASSQQDLISYNEQFF.

J is TRBJ2-1 and V is TRBV9; D unclear. V was clipped by 0 bases and J by 7 bases, with 14 bases between them. Germline values: CDR1 SGDLS, CDR2 YYNGEE. The CDR3 is made up of 15 amino acids. The CDR3 DNA follows: TGTGCCAGCAGCGTAGGTGGGATCTTGTCTAATGAGCAGTTCTTC. It specifies CASSVGGILSNEQFF.

This clonotype was seen repeatedly, ten times or more. The chain combines TRBV28 with TRBJ2-3, with D possibly TRBD2 on 5 matching bases. The CDR3 contains 14 residues. Deletions cut 5 bases from V and 4 bases from J, with 13 bases between. CDR1 and CDR2 (germline): MDHEN, SYDVKM. The CDR3 region is CASSGTLGADTQYF. For the CDR3, the DNA is TGTGCCAGCAGTGGAACACTAGGTGCAGATACGCAGTATTTT.

This clonotype was counted at least ten times. The rearrangement uses TRBV20-1 and TRBJ2-1; TRBD2 matches 11 bases. CDR3 length: 14 amino acids. Trimming removed 6 bases from V and 7 bases from J; junction bases left unmatched: 8. Germline V gene data show CDR1 as DFQATT and CDR2 as SNEGSKA (reference sequence). Here the CDR3 reads CSALLAGASNEQFF. In DNA, the CDR3 is TGCAGTGCGTTACTAGCGGGAGCATCTAATGAGCAGTTCTTC.